Below, 10 T cell receptor beta chains from the same sample are listed, as sequenced in a study of cytotoxic CD8 clonotypes in ibrutinib-treated CLL. Method: immunoSEQ multiplex PCR; TCRdb's copy keeps in-frame clones and lacks some. The sample yields around 25,000 clones, approximately 70% seen once. The sample was PBMCs, taken at disease progression, from a patient treated with ibrutinib. The receptors come from a human donor with chronic lymphocytic leukemia.

The chain uses TRBV6-1 and TRBJ1-2; maybe TRBD1 (6 bases). CDR3 size: 13 residues. The V end was cut by 6 bases, the J end by 2 bases, with 10 bases between. Germline V gene data show CDR1 as MNHNS and CDR2 as SASEGT. The DNA for the CDR3 is TGTGCCAGCAGCCCTGACAGGAACTATGGCTACACCTTC. Translation: CASSPDRNYGYTF.

This clone was seen more than once but under ten times. Here the CDR3 DNA reads TGTGCCAGTAGTATAGGGCGGAGCTCCTATAATTCACCCCTCCACTTT. This encodes CASSIGRSSYNSPLHF. The chain employs TRBV19 and TRBJ1-6; no reliable D call. The CDR3 consists of 16 residues. Per the germline V gene, CDR1 is LNHDA and CDR2 is SQIVND (reference sequence). The V end lost 1 base, the J end lost 0 bases, and 7 bases lay between the germline ends.

The chain employs TRBV11-2 and TRBJ2-1; 9 bases agree with TRBD2. This CDR3 spans 14 amino acids. V gave up 2 bases and J gave up 6 bases; unmatched junction bases: 2. Germline-derived CDR1 and CDR2 are SGHAT and FQNNGV. CDR3 DNA: TGTGCCAGCAGCTTAACAGCGGGGGGCAATGAGCAGTTCTTC. Encoded protein: CASSLTAGGNEQFF.

The chain employs TRBV2 and TRBJ1-2; tentatively, D is TRBD1 (5 bases). This CDR3 contains 14 residues. Trimming removed 5 bases at V and 3 bases at J, with 13 bases between. CDR1 and CDR2 (germline): SNHLY, FYNNEI. CDR3 DNA: TGTGCCAGCAGTAAAGAGGGACCCGACTATGGCTACACCTTC. Translated, it gives CASSKEGPDYGYTF. Filled out from reference TRBV2 and TRBJ1-2, the complete variable domain reads EPEVTQTPSHQVTQMGQEVILRCVPISNHLYFYWYRQILGQKVEFLVSFYNNEISEKSEIFDDQFSVERPDGSNFTLKIRSTKLEDSAMYFCASSKEGPDYGYTFGSGTRLTVV.

The genes are TRBV9 and TRBJ2-1; D may be TRBD2 (6 bases). The CDR3 is made up of 15 amino acids. Trimming shortened V by 3 bases and J by 2 bases, and 12 bases separated the two germline ends. Per the germline V gene, CDR1 is SGDLS and CDR2 is YYNGEE. The CDR3 loop is CASSASGDPYNEQFF. The CDR3, as DNA: TGTGCCAGCAGCGCTTCGGGGGACCCCTACAATGAGCAGTTCTTC. Based on the CDR3 plus reference TRBV9 and TRBJ2-1, the full variable domain is DSGVTQTPKHLITATGQRVTLRCSPRSGDLSVYWYQQSLDQGLQFLIQYYNGEERAKGNILERFSAQQFPDLHSELNLSSLELGDSALYFCASSASGDPYNEQFFGPGTRLTVL.

This clone was detected ten times or more. The chain is built from TRBV6-5 and TRBJ2-7; 7 bases match TRBD2. V dropped 6 bases and J dropped 2; count of bases not matched to a gene: 7. The CDR3 runs 14 residues. CDR1 is MNHEY and CDR2 is SVGAGI in the germline V gene. CDR3 in amino acids: CASSPYGGAYEQYF. The CDR3 coding sequence is TGTGCCAGCAGCCCATATGGGGGGGCCTACGAGCAGTACTTC.

CDR3 DNA sequence: TGTGCCAGCAGTCCCCAGAACAGGGAGGGCGGCTACACCTTC. This codes for CASSPQNREGGYTF. The rearrangement uses TRBV28 and TRBJ1-2, with a possible D match to TRBD1 (6 bases). V lost 5 bases to trimming and J lost 8 bases, with 18 bases between them. Germline CDR1 is MDHEN and CDR2 is SYDVKM. CDR3 length: 14 residues.

This chain links TRBV9 with TRBJ2-2, with 7 bases fitting TRBD2. J gave up 0 bases and V 3 bases, and 20 bases lay outside the gene matches. The germline V gene has CDR1 SGDLS and CDR2 YYNGEE. CDR3 length: 21 residues. Written as DNA, the CDR3 is TGTGCCAGCAGCGCCGAACGCGGGACTACCTATATGGGCGCGAACACCGGGGAGCTGTTTTTT. Residues: CASSAERGTTYMGANTGELFF.

The chain combines TRBV11-2 with TRBJ1-3; perhaps TRBD1 as D (6 bases). The V gene's germline CDR1 is SGHAT and CDR2 FQNNGV. V was shortened by 3 bases and J by 8 bases, with 14 bases between the two germline ends. There are 14 residues in the CDR3. The DNA for the CDR3 is TGTGCCAGCAGCTTGGGGACATCGCAAGACACCATATATTTT. Encoded protein: CASSLGTSQDTIYF. The variable domain in full, completed from reference TRBV11-2 and TRBJ1-3, reads EAGVAQSPRYKIIEKRQSVAFWCNPISGHATLYWYQQILGQGPKLLIQFQNNGVVDDSQLPKDRFSAERLKGVDSTLKIQPAKLEDSAVYLCASSLGTSQDTIYFGEGSWLTVV.

The V gene is TRBV10-3, the J gene TRBJ2-7; 9 positions match TRBD1. Germline lookup yields CDR1 ENHRY and CDR2 SYGVKD. The CDR3 extends over 15 amino acids. V lost 3 bases, J lost 3 bases, and 6 bases stayed unmatched. CDR3 coding DNA: TGTGCCATCAGTGACGGGACAGGGAATTTCTACGAGCAGTACTTC. It yields the protein CAISDGTGNFYEQYF.